A single sample gave rise to the 5 T cell receptor beta chains below, sequenced in a study of graft-versus-host responses after intestinal transplantation. For these TCRs, the target antigens are not known. The protocol was immunoSEQ multiplex PCR, while the TCRdb copy is restricted to in-frame clones and leaves out a portion. This table holds 55,000 to 85,000 clones, around 90% found once. Sequenced material: unstimulated CD8+ T cells sorted from spleen or lymph node cells, taken before intestinal transplant. The receptors stem from a human donor who received an intestinal transplant.

This clone was counted a few times. This chain joins TRBV14 and TRBJ2-7; the match to TRBD1 covers 9 bases. The CDR3 length is 16 residues. V was clipped by 4 bases and J by 2 bases; unmatched bases: 9. Per the germline V gene, CDR1 is SGHDN and CDR2 is FVKESK. The DNA for the CDR3 is TGTGCCAGCAGCCGCCGGGGGACAGGGTTGGCCTACGAGCAGTACTTC. It specifies CASSRRGTGLAYEQYF.

The chain links TRBV28 to TRBJ1-2; 10 bases are a match to TRBD1. CDR1 MDHEN and CDR2 SYDVKM come from the germline V gene. Trimming cost V 7 bases and J 3 bases; bases outside gene matches: 11. The CDR3 spans 16 residues. CDR3 nucleotides: TGTGCCAGCATCCCAGGATCGGGACAGGGGCACTATGGCTACACCTTC. Its translation is CASIPGSGQGHYGYTF.

V is TRBV2 and J is TRBJ2-2; 15 bases align to TRBD2. J lost 4 bases, V lost 7 bases, and 10 bases had no gene match. CDR1 and CDR2 (germline): SNHLY, FYNNEI. CDR3 size: 18 residues. This CDR3 is CASTGLAGGRGSTGELFF. The CDR3 nucleotides read TGTGCCAGCACCGGACTAGCGGGGGGGCGAGGGTCCACCGGGGAGCTGTTTTTT.

The chain carries TRBV6-6 and TRBJ1-1; 9 positions agree with TRBD1. Germline V gene data show CDR1 as MNHNY and CDR2 as SVGAGI (reference sequence). The CDR3 is made up of 15 amino acids. V was clipped by 1 base and J by 3 bases; unmatched bases: 3. In DNA, the CDR3 is TGTGCCAGCAGTTACTGGGACAGGGAGCACACTGAAGCTTTCTTT. Its translation is CASSYWDREHTEAFF.

V gene TRBV29-1 combines with J gene TRBJ2-1, with 7 bases identical to TRBD2. The J segment lost 1 base and the V segment lost 0 bases, leaving 9 bases of the junction unmatched. Germline loops: CDR1 SQVTM, CDR2 ANQGSEA. The CDR3 extends over 17 amino acids. CDR3 residues: CSVEDLWGGFSYNEQFF. CDR3 DNA sequence: TGCAGCGTTGAAGATCTATGGGGGGGGTTTTCCTACAATGAGCAGTTCTTC.